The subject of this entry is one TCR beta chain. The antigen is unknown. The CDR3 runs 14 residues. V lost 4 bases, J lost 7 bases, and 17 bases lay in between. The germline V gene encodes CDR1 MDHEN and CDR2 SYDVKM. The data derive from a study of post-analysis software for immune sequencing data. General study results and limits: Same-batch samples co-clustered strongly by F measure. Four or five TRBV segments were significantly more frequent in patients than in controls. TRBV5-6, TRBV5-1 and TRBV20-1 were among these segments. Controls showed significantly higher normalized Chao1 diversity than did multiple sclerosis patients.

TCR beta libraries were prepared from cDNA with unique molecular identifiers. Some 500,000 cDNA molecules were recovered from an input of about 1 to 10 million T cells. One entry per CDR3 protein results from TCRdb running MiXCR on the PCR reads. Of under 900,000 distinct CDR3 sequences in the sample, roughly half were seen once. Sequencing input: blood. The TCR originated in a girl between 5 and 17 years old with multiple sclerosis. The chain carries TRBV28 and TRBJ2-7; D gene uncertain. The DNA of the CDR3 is TGTGCCAGCAGTTCGGTTAGCTCCTACAATGAGCAGTACTTC. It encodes CASSSVSSYNEQYF.